What follows describes a single T cell receptor (beta chain). The sample originates from a study of T cell changes during pregnancy in multiple sclerosis. Germline CDR1 and CDR2: MDHEN and SYDVKM. The CDR3 has 17 residues. V lost 3 bases to trimming and J lost 2 bases, with 18 bases between them. Here immunoSEQ multiplex PCR was the method, and the copy in TCRdb shows in-frame clones only, minus some. The sample yields 75,000 to 90,000 clones, approximately 90% seen once. This specimen was PBMCs, taken in the first trimester of pregnancy. The J gene is TRBJ2-3, the V gene TRBV28, with D maybe TRBD2 (6 bases). The sequence derives from a female donor in good health, serving as a control in a pregnancy study. Some clones in this sample may be carry-over from other donors' samples. The CDR3 coding sequence is TGTGCCAGCAGTTTTAGGGCTCAGCGGGTGGACACAGATACGCAGTATTTT. Its translation is CASSFRAQRVDTDTQYF.